This T cell receptor beta chain was captured by sequencing in a study of cytomegalovirus exposure and HLA in healthy donors. A note on this clone: The antigen is unknown.

Germline loops: CDR1 SGHRS, CDR2 YFSETQ. With 4 bases clipped from V and 2 bases from J, the junction kept 8 bases outside the gene matches. The CDR3 contains 15 residues. Whole-study findings and limits: A reported reduction in N-insertions relative to the 666-donor mean was seen in an Asian-associated ancestry cluster in a later analysis.

13 Jbeta primers and 60 Vbeta primers were used for the PCR. Profiling relied on immunoSEQ multiplex PCR, and the TCRdb table lists in-frame clones only, not all of them. The data show 50,000 to 60,000 clones, about three quarters seen once. The sequenced sample consisted of PBMCs. This TCR derives from a young man in good health and CMV-seronegative. The chain links TRBV5-1 to TRBJ1-1; TRBD1 matches 7 bases. The CDR3 sequence: CASSTTGDKNTEAFF. Here the CDR3 DNA reads TGCGCCAGCAGCACCACAGGGGACAAAAACACTGAAGCTTTCTTT. Complete variable domain (other parts from reference TRBV5-1 and TRBJ1-1): KAGVTQTPRYLIKTRGQQVTLSCSPISGHRSVSWYQQTPGQGLQFLFEYFSETQRNKGNFPGRFSGRQFSNSRSEMNVSTLELGDSALYLCASSTTGDKNTEAFFGQGTRLTVV.